These 10 T cell receptor beta chains share one sample of origin, sequenced in a study of CD8+CD57+ T cells in acquired aplastic anemia. The study profiled TCR beta VDJ and CDR3 using genomic DNA as template. TCRdb recomputed calls from the reads with MiXCR, one row per CDR3 protein. This table holds 150,000 or so distinct CDR3 sequences, roughly 48% found once. All sequencing subjects had displayed CD8+CD57+ cell expansion on flow cytometry. Sequenced input: sorted CD4+, CD8+, or CD8+CD57+ T cells (not recorded which) from PBMCs. These receptors all stem from a human donor with aplastic anemia.

This clonotype was seen ten or more times. This sequence joins TRBV29-1 and TRBJ1-2, with D tentatively TRBD1 (5 bases). Germline V gene data show CDR1 as SQVTM and CDR2 as ANQGSEA. V was clipped by 6 bases and J by 6 bases, with 17 bases between them. The CDR3 consists of 13 residues. CDR3: CSVSGTFVDGYTF. The CDR3 region has the DNA TGCAGCGTATCCGGGACCTTTGTTGATGGCTACACCTTC.

Only one count was recorded for this clonotype. The rearrangement uses TRBV6-1 and TRBJ2-7, with D possibly being TRBD1 (5 bases). The germline V and J ends were trimmed by 1 base and 11 bases, with 9 bases remaining between them. Germline CDR1 is MNHNS and CDR2 is SASEGT. This CDR3 region has 11 residues. CDR3: CASSEGTRKYF. The CDR3 DNA sequence: TGTGCCAGCAGTGAAGGGACAAGGAAGTACTTC.

The V call is TRBV2, the J call TRBJ2-1; no firm D call. The V gene lost 3 bases and the J gene lost 14 bases, with 14 bases spanning the gap. CDR3 length: 12 residues. Germline assignment: CDR1 SNHLY and CDR2 FYNNEI. The CDR3 DNA reads TGTGCCAGCAGTGAGCTTGCCGCAGAGGAGTTCTTC. It encodes CASSELAAEEFF.

This clonotype was picked up many times. The chain links TRBV6-2 or TRBV6-3 to TRBJ1-5, with a tentative D call TRBD1 (5 bases). This CDR3 has 12 residues. V lost 7 bases to trimming and J lost 9 bases, with 13 bases between them. CDR1 is MNHEY, CDR2 SVGEGT, per germline. The CDR3 region is CASTRTGPPQHF. CDR3 nucleotide sequence: TGTGCCAGCACCAGAACAGGACCGCCCCAGCATTTT.

Comments on this clonotype: At one end the junction does not follow the germline gene, possibly because of a read error. This chain connects TRBV29-1 to TRBJ1-1, with D tentatively TRBD1 (5 bases). The germline CDR1 and CDR2 sequences are SQVTM and ANQGSEA. The CDR3 length is 11 residues. DNA of the CDR3: TGCAGCGTTGAGACTCAGGGTGAAGCCTTCTTT. This codes for CSVETQGEAFF.

This clonotype was seen only once. V gene TRBV10-1 combines with J gene TRBJ2-3; D might be TRBD1 (6 bases). The germline gives CDR1 WNHNN, CDR2 SYGVQD (reference sequence). V shed 6 bases and J shed 0 bases, with 10 bases lying between them. The CDR3 length is 14 residues. CDR3 DNA sequence: TGCGCCAGCAGAGGGACACTTAGCACAGATACGCAGTATTTT. Encoded protein: CASRGTLSTDTQYF.

A word on this clonotype: This could be a read error, since a much larger clone is one nucleotide away. The chain carries TRBV9 and TRBJ2-6; D could derive from TRBD1 or TRBD2 (5 bases each). The CDR3 loop spans 18 amino acids. Deletions cut 4 bases from V and 2 bases from J, with 19 bases between. The germline gives CDR1 SGDLS, CDR2 YYNGEE. The CDR3 DNA is TGTGCCAGCAGCCCGGGGATGGGACGGGTCCCTGGGGCCAACGTCCTGACTTTC. It codes for CASSPGMGRVPGANVLTF.

For this clonotype: At one end, the junction sequence differs from germline, possibly due to a read error. The chain links TRBV15 to TRBJ2-6; maybe TRBD1 (5 bases). CDR3 length equals 14 residues. Germline V gene lookup returns CDR1 LNHNV and CDR2 YYDKDF (reference sequence). The DNA of the CDR3 is TGTGCCACCAGCAGAGACTCTGGGGCCAACGCCCTGACTTTC. It translates to CATSRDSGANALTF. The full variable domain, in which reference TRBV15 and TRBJ2-6 provide the parts outside the CDR3, is DAMVIQNPRYQVTQFGKPVTLSCSQTLNHNVMYWYQQKSSQAPKLLFHYYDKDFNNEADTPDNFQSRRPNTSFCFLDIRSPGLGDTAMYLCATSRDSGANALTFGAGSRLTVL.

The chain combines TRBV5-4 with TRBJ1-3; D is unclear. This CDR3 contains 16 residues. Trimming shortened V by 6 bases and J by 0 bases, and 16 bases separated the two germline ends. Germline V gives CDR1 SGHNT, CDR2 YYREEE (reference sequence). The CDR3 reads CASTPGGSSSGNTIYF. CDR3 nucleotides: TGTGCCAGCACCCCCGGAGGCTCGTCCTCTGGAAACACCATATATTTT.

For this clonotype: Since a much larger clone is just one base distant, this may be a read error. The chain employs TRBV7-2 and TRBJ2-7; 8 bases are shared with TRBD1. There are 14 residues in the CDR3. Germline CDR1 is SGHTA and CDR2 is FQGNSA. Here the CDR3 DNA reads TGTGCCAACAGCTTAAACGCAGGGGGCAACGAGCAGTACTTC. Translated, it gives CANSLNAGGNEQYF. Using reference TRBV7-2 and TRBJ2-7 for the parts outside the CDR3, the full variable domain is GAGVSQSPSNKVTEKGKDVELRCDPISGHTALYWYRQSLGQGLEFLIYFQGNSAPDKSGLPSDRFSAERTGGSVSTLTIQRTQQEDSAVYLCANSLNAGGNEQYFGPGTRLTVT.